These 21 T cell receptor beta chains came from one sample sequenced in a study of cytomegalovirus exposure and HLA in healthy donors (dated by TCRdb to about 2017). Libraries came from the immunoSEQ multiplex PCR assay. The source is immuneACCESS, and TCRdb retained only in-frame sequences with V and J called. Part of the clones is not carried over; for the studies checked, unresolved V genes explain less than half of this, and the remainder is unexplained. Here the sample has about 250,000 clones; 87% occur a single time. Roughly 2.5% of the sample is in the top ten clones. The specimen sequenced was PBMCs. The receptors here all came from a man aged 18 to 35 in good health and CMV-seronegative.

This chain links TRBV9 with TRBJ2-1; 9 bases agree with TRBD2. This CDR3 contains 15 residues. The trim removed 0 bases at V and 12 bases at J, leaving 10 bases unmatched. Germline values: CDR1 SGDLS, CDR2 YYNGEE. CDR3 residues: CASSVGSGSEWRQFF. CDR3 coding DNA: TGTGCCAGCAGCGTAGGTAGCGGGAGTGAGTGGAGGCAGTTCTTC.

The chain employs TRBV28 and TRBJ1-4; D perhaps matches TRBD1 (5 bases). The V gene's germline CDR1 is MDHEN and CDR2 SYDVKM. The V end was cut by 1 base, the J end by 3 bases, with 9 bases between. There are 15 residues in the CDR3. CDR3 protein: CASSLSGGSNEKLFF. CDR3 DNA sequence: TGTGCCAGCAGTTTATCGGGGGGGTCTAATGAAAAACTGTTTTTT.

The V gene is TRBV2, the J gene TRBJ2-4; D is perhaps TRBD2 (6 bases). The CDR3 covers 16 residues. Germline V lookup: CDR1 SNHLY, CDR2 FYNNEI. Trimming took 3 bases from V and 5 from J, leaving 17 bases between them. As DNA, the CDR3 is TGTGCCAGCAGTGAGCCTCGAAATTGGGAGGAAAACATTCAGTACTTC. Residues: CASSEPRNWEENIQYF. The entire variable domain, with the rest obtained from reference TRBV2 and TRBJ2-4, is as follows: EPEVTQTPSHQVTQMGQEVILRCVPISNHLYFYWYRQILGQKVEFLVSFYNNEISEKSEIFDDQFSVERPDGSNFTLKIRSTKLEDSAMYFCASSEPRNWEENIQYFGAGTRLSVL.

The chain links TRBV5-1 to TRBJ2-3, with D uncertain. V lost 0 bases, J lost 0 bases, and 5 bases lay in between. This CDR3 is 14 amino acids long. CDR1 is SGHRS and CDR2 is YFSETQ in the germline V gene. The CDR3: CASSLGYSTDTQYF. The CDR3 DNA reads TGCGCCAGCAGCTTGGGCTATAGCACAGATACGCAGTATTTT.

The V call is TRBV29-1, the J call TRBJ1-1; D might be TRBD1 (6 bases). The CDR3 consists of 14 residues. From germline, CDR1 is SQVTM and CDR2 ANQGSEA. With 4 bases removed from V and 8 bases from J, the gap between germline ends came to 20 bases. CDR3 nucleotide sequence: TGCAGCGTTGGTCCGACAGGTGGTCGTGGGGAAGCTTTCTTT. This sequence encodes CSVGPTGGRGEAFF.

The rearrangement joins TRBV9 to TRBJ2-7; D is possibly TRBD1 (6 bases). Matching the DNA end better, TRBJ2-1 makes the J call doubtful. The CDR3 totals 15 residues. From germline, CDR1 is SGDLS and CDR2 YYNGEE. The CDR3 region is CASSGDRSSYNEQFF. The CDR3 coding sequence is TGTGCCAGCAGCGGAGACAGGAGCTCCTACAATGAGCAGTTCTTC.

About this clone: At one end, the junction sequence differs from germline, possibly due to a read error. V usage is TRBV7-7 and J usage is TRBJ2-2; TRBD1 matches 9 bases. The CDR3 is 17 amino acids. Germline lookup yields CDR1 SSHAT and CDR2 FNYEAQ (reference sequence). This CDR3 reads CASSLVGDRVNTGELFF. The DNA for the CDR3 is TGTGCTAGCAGCTTAGTGGGGGACAGGGTGAACACCGGGGAGCTGTTTTTT.

The chain has TRBV19 and TRBJ1-5; D possibly corresponds to TRBD1 (5 bases). Germline values: CDR1 LNHDA, CDR2 SQIVND (reference sequence). The CDR3 spans 14 residues. The ends were cut back, 1 base at V and 4 bases at J, with 8 bases in the middle. In DNA, the CDR3 is TGTGCCAGTAGTATAGGACAGTTAAATCAGCCCCAGCATTTT. Translating gives CASSIGQLNQPQHF.

The chain uses TRBV6-5 and TRBJ2-7, with D possibly being TRBD2 (5 bases). Trimming took off 0 bases at V and 0 bases at J, with 12 bases between the two ends. From germline, CDR1 is MNHEY and CDR2 SVGAGI. The CDR3 is 16 residues long. In nucleotides, the CDR3 is TGTGCCAGCAGTTACTCCCCATGGGAGAGCTCCTACGAGCAGTACTTC. Its translation: CASSYSPWESSYEQYF.

The chain has TRBV5-1 and TRBJ2-7; 10 bases are shared with TRBD1. Germline values: CDR1 SGHRS, CDR2 YFSETQ. V gave up 5 bases and J gave up 3 bases; unmatched junction bases: 5. This CDR3 is 14 amino acids long. CDR3 region: CASRTGTGDYEQYF. In DNA form, the CDR3 reads TGCGCCAGCAGAACCGGGACAGGGGACTACGAGCAGTACTTC.

This clone has a single count. The chain employs TRBV10-2 and TRBJ1-5; 9 bases align to TRBD1. This CDR3 is built from 13 residues. Germline loops: CDR1 WSHSY, CDR2 SAAADI. After removal of 10 bases from V and 8 bases from J, the junction contained 9 bases not matched to a gene. CDR3 amino acids: CATVDRGIEPQHF. CDR3 nucleotides: TGCGCCACCGTGGACAGGGGAATAGAGCCCCAGCATTTT.

The rearrangement joins TRBV6-5 to TRBJ2-7; D possibly corresponds to TRBD2 (6 bases). CDR3 length equals 14 residues. In germline, CDR1 is MNHEY, CDR2 SVGAGI. V was shortened by 6 bases and J by 6 bases, with 18 bases between the two germline ends. DNA for the CDR3: TGTGCCAGCAGGTCGACCCGTTCCGGGGGCGAGCAGTACTTC. It is translated as CASRSTRSGGEQYF.

This sequence joins TRBV4-1 and TRBJ2-6, with D perhaps matching TRBD1 (5 bases). This CDR3 comprises 16 residues. Germline assignment: CDR1 MGHRA and CDR2 YSYEKL. V was trimmed by 0 bases and J by 1 base, leaving 7 bases between them. The CDR3 protein is CASSQDRVSGANVLTF. The CDR3 DNA follows: TGCGCCAGCAGCCAAGACAGGGTGTCTGGGGCCAACGTCCTGACTTTC.

The gene calls are TRBV6-5 and TRBJ2-7; TRBD1 aligns across 10 bases. CDR1 is MNHEY, CDR2 SVGAGI, per germline. The CDR3 covers 15 residues. The J segment lost 3 bases and the V segment lost 6 bases, leaving 8 bases of the junction unmatched. CDR3 DNA: TGTGCCAGCAGCCCGGGACAGGGGTTCCTCTACGAGCAGTACTTC. Protein product: CASSPGQGFLYEQYF.

This clone has only one observation. The chain recombines TRBV4-3 with TRBJ2-2; perhaps TRBD2 as D (5 bases). This CDR3 has 16 residues. In germline, CDR1 is LGHNA, CDR2 YSLEER. Trimming cost V 1 base and J 1 base, with 10 bases left between them. The CDR3 spells CASSQVEGLNTGELFF. The CDR3 nucleotides read TGCGCCAGCAGCCAAGTTGAGGGATTGAACACCGGGGAGCTGTTTTTT.

This chain joins TRBV7-9 and TRBJ1-2; 8 nucleotides agree with TRBD1. The CDR3 has 14 residues. Per the germline V gene, CDR1 is SEHNR and CDR2 is FQNEAQ (reference sequence). The V and J ends lost 7 bases and 4 bases, in that order; junction bases with no gene match: 8. CDR3 sequence reads: CASTRQGPLYGYTF. The CDR3 DNA reads TGTGCCAGCACCCGACAGGGGCCGCTCTATGGCTACACCTTC.

The chain carries TRBV6-5 and TRBJ1-1; 8 bases map to TRBD1. J was trimmed by 1 base and V by 6 bases; bases with no gene match: 7. The CDR3 is 15 amino acids. Germline V gene data show CDR1 as MNHEY and CDR2 as SVGAGI. The CDR3 nucleotides are TGTGCCAGCAGAGACCAGCAGGGGGCGAACACTGAAGCTTTCTTT. As protein: CASRDQQGANTEAFF.

The J gene is TRBJ1-2, the V gene TRBV28; D gene ambiguous. The germline V and J ends were trimmed by 5 bases and 7 bases, with 14 bases remaining between them. The CDR3 contains 13 residues. The germline gives CDR1 MDHEN, CDR2 SYDVKM. For the CDR3, the DNA is TGTGCCAGCAGTCGCTCCGGGGAGTCTGGCTACACCTTC. Amino acids: CASSRSGESGYTF.

This chain joins TRBV28 and TRBJ2-7; 7 bases are a match to TRBD2. Germline loops: CDR1 MDHEN, CDR2 SYDVKM. The ends lost 4 bases at V and 5 bases at J; junction bases unmatched: 8. The CDR3 has 14 residues. The CDR3 loop is CASSYGGSGNEQYF. CDR3 coding DNA: TGTGCCAGCAGTTACGGGGGGAGTGGTAACGAGCAGTACTTC.

This clone showed up just a few times. This chain connects TRBV4-2 to TRBJ1-6; perhaps TRBD1 as D (5 bases). This CDR3 is built from 14 residues. The V end was cut by 2 bases, the J end by 5 bases, with 7 bases between. Per germline, CDR1 LGHNA and CDR2 YNFKEQ. The CDR3 region is CASSQSGNNSPLHF. For the CDR3, the DNA is TGTGCCAGCAGCCAATCAGGGAATAATTCACCCCTCCACTTT.

The chain employs TRBV18 and TRBJ2-7; 8 bases fit TRBD1. The CDR3 runs to 15 residues. The V segment lost 6 bases and the J segment 0 bases; nucleotides outside the gene matches: 7. The germline CDR1 and CDR2 sequences are KGHSH and LQKENI. CDR3 amino acids: CASSMAGTGSYEQYF. The CDR3 DNA reads TGTGCCAGCTCGATGGCGGGGACAGGCTCCTACGAGCAGTACTTC.